One sample yielded the 21 T cell receptor beta chains listed below, sequenced in a study of control samples from healthy donors and cancer patients. Data came from immunoSEQ multiplex PCR; TCRdb stores just in-frame clones and leaves some out. The sample shows about 140,000 clones, under 95% of them seen only once. Specimen: blood. All receptors derive from a man between 40 and 49 years old in good health.

The chain has TRBV5-1 and TRBJ1-2, with TRBD1 matching 7 bases. The CDR3 is made up of 13 amino acids. Germline assignment: CDR1 SGHRS and CDR2 YFSETQ. Unmatched junction bases numbered 2, after V lost 4 bases and J lost 2 bases. The CDR3 loop reads CASSEGQNYGYTF. The CDR3 DNA follows: TGCGCCAGCAGCGAGGGACAGAACTATGGCTACACCTTC.

This rearrangement joins TRBV5-1 to TRBJ1-4; D might be TRBD1 (5 bases). CDR1 SGHRS and CDR2 YFSETQ come from the germline V gene. The CDR3 is 14 amino acids. Trimming removed 3 bases from V and 1 base from J, with 7 bases in between. CDR3 loop: CASSWQGTNEKLFF. The CDR3 DNA reads TGCGCCAGCAGCTGGCAGGGAACTAATGAAAAACTGTTTTTT.

This sequence joins TRBV2 and TRBJ1-1; unclear D gene. This CDR3 is built from 12 residues. CDR1 and CDR2 from the germline V gene are SNHLY and FYNNEI. The CDR3 nucleotides are TGTGCAACCGGACTGACGAACACTGAAGCTTTCTTT. Amino acid sequence: CATGLTNTEAFF.

This chain links TRBV2 with TRBJ2-7, with TRBD2 identical over 11 bases. With 9 bases clipped from V and 4 bases from J, the junction kept 5 bases outside the gene matches. This CDR3 contains 13 residues. Germline V CDR1 and CDR2: SNHLY, FYNNEI. CDR3 nucleotide sequence: TGTGCCAGGGAGGGGACTAGCGGATACGAGCAGTACTTC. Its protein is CAREGTSGYEQYF. Complete variable domain (other parts from reference TRBV2 and TRBJ2-7): EPEVTQTPSHQVTQMGQEVILRCVPISNHLYFYWYRQILGQKVEFLVSFYNNEISEKSEIFDDQFSVERPDGSNFTLKIRSTKLEDSAMYFCAREGTSGYEQYFGPGTRLTVT.

The chain uses TRBV19 and TRBJ1-4; 10 bases fit TRBD1. From germline, CDR1 is LNHDA and CDR2 SQIVND (reference sequence). The junction had 5 bases not matched to a gene; V was cut back by 6 bases and J by 4 bases. The CDR3 contains 15 residues. CDR3: CASSPGQGVNEKLFF. Here the CDR3 DNA reads TGTGCCAGTAGCCCCGGACAGGGGGTTAATGAAAAACTGTTTTTT.

This sequence joins TRBV28 and TRBJ2-7; TRBD2 aligns across 8 bases. V lost 7 bases and J lost 0; bases outside the gene matches: 5. CDR3 length: 14 amino acids. In germline, CDR1 is MDHEN, CDR2 SYDVKM. The CDR3 region has the DNA TGTGCCAGCACCCAAAGCGGGAGCTCCTACGAGCAGTACTTC. Residues: CASTQSGSSYEQYF.

The chain employs TRBV19 and TRBJ2-7; D gene ambiguous. Germline V lookup: CDR1 LNHDA, CDR2 SQIVND (reference sequence). The CDR3 has 14 residues. V shed 1 base and J shed 0 bases, with 7 bases lying between them. CDR3 residues: CASSIAESSYEQYF. CDR3 DNA: TGTGCCAGTAGTATAGCGGAAAGCTCCTACGAGCAGTACTTC.

J is TRBJ2-2 and V is TRBV30; the match to TRBD2 covers 8 bases. This CDR3 has 19 residues. CDR1 is GTSNPN and CDR2 is SVGIG in the germline V gene (reference sequence). V was clipped by 0 bases and J by 1 base; unmatched bases: 13. CDR3 sequence: CAWSVRSRGTRENTGELFF. The CDR3 DNA follows: TGTGCCTGGAGTGTTCGGTCTCGAGGGACTAGGGAGAACACCGGGGAGCTGTTTTTT.

This chain links TRBV5-6 with TRBJ1-2; D is ambiguous. CDR3 length: 14 residues. CDR1 and CDR2 from the germline V gene are SGHDT and YYEEEE. The V end was cut by 4 bases, the J end by 4 bases, with 14 bases between. The CDR3 coding sequence is TGTGCCAGCAGCAACGGCATGGAAGTCTATGGCTACACCTTC. Translating it yields CASSNGMEVYGYTF.

This chain links TRBV4-1 with TRBJ2-2, with 11 bases fitting TRBD2. CDR1 and CDR2 (germline): MGHRA, YSYEKL. The CDR3 length is 21 residues. V lost 3 bases to trimming and J lost 4 bases; unmatched junction nucleotides: 19. DNA for the CDR3: TGCGCCAGCAGCCACACTAAATCTACTCGGGATAGCGGGAGGGCCACCGGGGAGCTGTTTTTT. Protein sequence: CASSHTKSTRDSGRATGELFF.

The chain couples TRBV18 to TRBJ2-7, with D unresolved. Per the germline V gene, CDR1 is KGHSH and CDR2 is LQKENI. The CDR3 covers 14 residues. V shed 2 bases and J shed 2 bases, with 10 bases lying between them. As DNA, the CDR3 is TGTGCCAGCTCACCAACGCGGATCCCCTACGAGCAGTACTTC. This sequence encodes CASSPTRIPYEQYF.

This clone was detected only once. V usage is TRBV6-4 and J usage is TRBJ1-2; D unresolved. This CDR3 spans 15 amino acids. The germline V and J ends were trimmed by 0 bases and 1 base, with 9 bases remaining between them. CDR1 is MRHNA, CDR2 SNTAGT, per germline. CDR3 nucleotide sequence: TGTGCCAGCAGTGACTCGATTCCCCGTAACTATGGCTACACCTTC. It specifies CASSDSIPRNYGYTF.

V gene TRBV11-3 combines with J gene TRBJ2-7, with D perhaps given as TRBD1 or TRBD2 (5 bases each). Trimming took 5 bases from V and 2 from J, leaving 13 bases between them. The CDR3 sequence is 14 residues long. CDR1 is SGHNT and CDR2 is YENEEA in the germline V gene. The CDR3 is CASSPGTGAYEQYF. The CDR3 bases are TGTGCCAGCAGCCCCGGGACCGGGGCCTACGAGCAGTACTTC.

This chain links TRBV11-2 with TRBJ2-3; D is perhaps TRBD1 (6 bases). Germline loops: CDR1 SGHAT, CDR2 FQNNGV. The CDR3 consists of 15 residues. Trimming removed 3 bases from V and 2 bases from J, with 12 bases in between. Here the CDR3 reads CASSFLGGVTDTQYF. In DNA, the CDR3 is TGTGCCAGCAGCTTCCTTGGGGGCGTCACAGATACGCAGTATTTT.

This chain joins TRBV11-2 and TRBJ2-2, with a weak D call TRBD1 (5 bases). Between the trimmed V and J ends, which lost 5 bases and 6 bases, there was a span of 13 bases. Germline V gene sequence: CDR1 SGHAT, CDR2 FQNNGV. CDR3 length: 14 residues. CDR3 sequence: CASSLRQSSGELFF. The CDR3 bases are TGTGCCAGCAGCCTCCGACAGTCCTCCGGGGAGCTGTTTTTT.

The V gene is TRBV4-1, the J gene TRBJ2-1, with 9 nucleotides matching TRBD2. The V gene end was trimmed by 5 bases and the J gene end by 1 base; junction bases not matched to a gene: 3. This CDR3 is 15 amino acids long. Germline CDR1 reads MGHRA; CDR2 reads YSYEKL. Written as DNA, the CDR3 is TGCGCCAGCAGCGCTCTAGCGGGGTCCTACAATGAGCAGTTCTTC. Translating gives CASSALAGSYNEQFF.

The chain uses TRBV5-1 and TRBJ2-1; D tentatively reads TRBD1 or TRBD2 (5 bases each). CDR1 SGHRS and CDR2 YFSETQ come from the germline V gene. The CDR3 is 17 residues long. V was shortened by 4 bases and J by 0 bases, with 17 bases between the two germline ends. The CDR3 DNA follows: TGCGCCAGCAGCGTAATTGGGACCCCGAGCTCCTACAATGAGCAGTTCTTC. Amino acids: CASSVIGTPSSYNEQFF.

This chain joins TRBV10-2 and TRBJ1-1, with 9 positions matching TRBD1. V was clipped by 6 bases and J by 3 bases; unmatched bases: 5. CDR3 length: 14 amino acids. Germline CDR1 reads WSHSY; CDR2 reads SAAADI. DNA for the CDR3: TGCGCCAGCAGGGAACAGGGGGCGTACACTGAAGCTTTCTTT. This codes for CASREQGAYTEAFF.

This chain uses TRBV6-1 with TRBJ1-3, with a weak D call TRBD1 (6 bases). The V end was cut by 2 bases, the J end by 0 bases, with 8 bases between. CDR3 length equals 15 residues. Germline CDR1 is MNHNS and CDR2 is SASEGT. This CDR3 is CASSEWDNSGNTIYF. For the CDR3, the DNA is TGTGCCAGCAGTGAATGGGACAACTCTGGAAACACCATATATTTT.

The chain links TRBV6-6 to TRBJ1-5; no firm D call. Germline CDR1 reads MNHNY; CDR2 reads SVGAGI (reference sequence). This CDR3 spans 13 amino acids. Trimming took 6 bases from V and 9 from J, leaving 15 bases between them. CDR3 bases: TGTGCCAGCAGCCCCGAGGGCGTGTCGCCCCAGCATTTT. Translation: CASSPEGVSPQHF.

The genes are TRBV14 and TRBJ1-1, with D perhaps matching TRBD1 (6 bases). The CDR3 is 17 residues long. Germline values: CDR1 SGHDN, CDR2 FVKESK. V gave up 5 bases and J gave up 0 bases, with 19 bases separating them. This CDR3 is CASSSGKGGIMNTEAFF. The CDR3 bases are TGTGCCAGCAGCTCTGGAAAAGGGGGGATCATGAACACTGAAGCTTTCTTT.